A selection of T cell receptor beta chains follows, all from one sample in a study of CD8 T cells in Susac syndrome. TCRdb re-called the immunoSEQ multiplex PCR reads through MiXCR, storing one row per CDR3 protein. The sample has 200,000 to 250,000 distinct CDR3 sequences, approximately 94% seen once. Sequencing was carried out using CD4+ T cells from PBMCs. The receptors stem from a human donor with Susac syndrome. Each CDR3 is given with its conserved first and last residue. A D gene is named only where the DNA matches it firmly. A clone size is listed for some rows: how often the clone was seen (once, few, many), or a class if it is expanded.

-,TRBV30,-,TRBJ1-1,TGTGCCTGGAGGACCCCGTGGGCTGAAGCTTTCTTT,CAWRTPWAEAFF
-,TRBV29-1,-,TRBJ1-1,TGCAGCGTTGACCCGACAGGATTGAACACTGAAGCTTTCTTT,CSVDPTGLNTEAFF
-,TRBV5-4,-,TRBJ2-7,TGTGCCAGCAGCTTGGAAGTCTTGACCTACGAGCAGTACTTC,CASSLEVLTYEQYF
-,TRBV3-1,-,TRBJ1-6,TGTGCCAGCAGCCAAGGACAACTAGGTTCACCCCTCCACTTT,CASSQGQLGSPLHF
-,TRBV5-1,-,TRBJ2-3,TGCGCCAGCAGTGGGGCGGGCGCGCGCGGCAGCACAGATACGCAGTATTTT,CASSGAGARGSTDTQYF
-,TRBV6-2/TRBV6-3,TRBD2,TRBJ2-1,TGTGCCAGCAGCGGACTAGCTATAGGGAATGAGCAGTTCTTC,CASSGLAIGNEQFF
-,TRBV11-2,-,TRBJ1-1,TGTGCCAGCAGCCCGGGGTGGGTATCCGGGGACACTGAAGCTTTCTTT,CASSPGWVSGDTEAFF
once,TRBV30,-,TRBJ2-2,TGTGCCTGGAGTGTGAAGGTCACCGGGGAGCTGTTTTTT,CAWSVKVTGELFF
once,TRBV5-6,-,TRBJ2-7,TGTGCCAGCAGCTTGGTGACCTACGAGCAGTACTTC,CASSLVTYEQYF
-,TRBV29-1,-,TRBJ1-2,TGCAGCGTAACCACCAACGGGGCAGCCTATGGCTACACCTTC,CSVTTNGAAYGYTF
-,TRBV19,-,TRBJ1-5,TGTGCCAGTAGTACCCGGACAGAAAAGAGCAATCAGCCCCAGCATTTT,CASSTRTEKSNQPQHF
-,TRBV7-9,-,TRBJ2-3,TGTGCCAGCAGCCTACCAGGACGCACTAGCACAGATACGCAGTATTTT,CASSLPGRTSTDTQYF
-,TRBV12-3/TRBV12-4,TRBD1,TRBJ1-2,TGTGCCAGCAGTTCCCCATGGACAGGGGGCGATGGCTACACCTTC,CASSSPWTGGDGYTF
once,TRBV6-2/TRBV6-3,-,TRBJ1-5,TGTGCCAGCAGTTCTTATGGGCCCCAGCATTTT,CASSSYGPQHF
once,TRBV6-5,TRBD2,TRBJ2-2,TGTGCCAGCAGTTACTCGCGGGGGGATGGCGGGGAGCTGTTTTTT,CASSYSRGDGGELFF